This T cell receptor beta chain was retrieved from a study of human T cells and chemical hapten exposure. General study findings and limits: Donors had alopecia, so their immune response may differ from healthy people's. Patch test score tracked positively with PT1 expanded TCR counts.

In germline, CDR1 is ENHRY, CDR2 SYGVKD. This CDR3 comprises 13 residues. The V end was cut by 10 bases, the J end by 5 bases, with 12 bases between. From the RACE reads, TCRdb called clonotypes with MiXCR, one entry per CDR3 protein. In the table there are 89,000 or so distinct CDR3 sequences, about 6.6% of which are singletons. Time point defined: patch test 2, 6 weeks after DPC sensitization. Treatment specified: therapeutic diphenylcyclopropenone sensitization with weekly scalp DPC. The study drew its donors from alopecia patients who were 18 to 70 years old and suitable for DPC. This clonotype was picked up many times. Its cognate antigen is unknown.

The sample here was whole blood, taken in connection with sensitization to the hapten diphenylcyclopropenone (DPC). The receptor was isolated from a woman between 25 and 40 years old with alopecia areata. Some clones in this sample may be carry-over from other donors' samples. This chain uses TRBV10-3 with TRBJ1-6; weak D call: TRBD1 (5 bases). CDR3 DNA: TGTGCCAGTTCCGGGGGGAATAATTCACCCCTCCACTTT. As protein: CASSGGNNSPLHF.